Presented here are 9 T cell receptor beta chains from one specimen sequenced in a study of spatial heterogeneity in lung cancer. General observations from the study: Tumor mutation count correlated with how many alpha and beta TCRs expanded intratumorally.

TCRdb re-analysed the 5' RACE reads in MiXCR, keeping a single row per CDR3 protein. In the table there are 3,000 or so distinct CDR3 sequences, more than 15% of which are singletons. No antigens are known for them. The time point: sample taken at primary tumor resection. The material sequenced was lung tumor tissue, taken at surgery. The origin of the receptors is a male donor with early-stage non-small cell lung cancer.

This clonotype is medium-sized within its sample. A library prepared for alpha chains yielded this beta chain as an off-target read; its size is of little meaning. The chain is built from TRBV7-9 and TRBJ2-3, with D possibly matching TRBD1 (5 bases). V gave up 5 bases and J gave up 4 bases, with 10 bases separating them. Germline V gene lookup returns CDR1 SEHNR and CDR2 FQNEAQ (reference sequence). This CDR3 comprises 13 residues. In DNA form, the CDR3 reads TGTGCCAGCAGCCTCTGGGGCTCAGATACGCAGTATTTT. Protein sequence: CASSLWGSDTQYF. Complete variable domain (other parts from reference TRBV7-9 and TRBJ2-3): DTGVSQNPRHKITKRGQNVTFRCDPISEHNRLYWYRQTLGQGPEFLTYFQNEAQLEKSRLLSDRFSAERPKGSFSTLEIQRTEQGDSAMYLCASSLWGSDTQYFGPGTRLTVL.

By share, this clonotype counts as medium-sized. This beta chain came through as a stray read in a library set up for alpha chains, and its size says little. This chain connects TRBV20-1 to TRBJ1-2; D ambiguous. CDR1 is DFQATT, CDR2 SNEGSKA, per germline (reference sequence). The CDR3 has 11 residues. CDR3 in amino acids: CSVATSYGYTF. CDR3 sequence (DNA): TGCAGCGTGGCCACCAGCTATGGCTACACCTTC.

By share, this clonotype ranks as medium-sized. Because the library targeted alpha chains, this beta chain is an off-target read whose size means little. This CDR3 is CASGLVAIQGTGTEAFF. DNA of the CDR3: TGTGCTAGTGGTTTGGTAGCAATTCAGGGAACGGGCACTGAAGCTTTCTTT. V and J are TRBV12-5 and TRBJ1-1; D may be TRBD1 (5 bases). The germline CDR1 and CDR2 sequences are LGHNT and FRNRAP. This CDR3 contains 17 residues. Trimming pared 0 bases from V and 4 bases from J, leaving 18 bases between.

In the case of this clonotype: This beta chain is a stray read from a library made for alpha chains; its abundance is not meaningful. V and J are TRBV18 and TRBJ2-5; no firm D call. The germline gives CDR1 KGHSH, CDR2 LQKENI. This CDR3 comprises 14 residues. Trimming removed 0 bases from V and 5 bases from J, with 10 bases in between. CDR3 sequence: CASSPPGRRETQYF. The DNA for the CDR3 is TGTGCCAGCTCACCACCGGGTAGAAGGGAGACCCAGTACTTC.

This clonotype was observed a handful of times. This beta chain turned up in a library designed for alpha chains; as an off-target read, its abundance says little. CDR3 region: CSARARSYEQYF. The CDR3 nucleotides are TGCAGTGCTAGAGCCAGATCCTACGAGCAGTACTTC. The rearrangement links TRBV20-1 to TRBJ2-7; D gene unclear. CDR1 is DFQATT and CDR2 is SNEGSKA in the germline V gene (reference sequence). V dropped 1 base and J dropped 1 base, with 5 bases sitting between them. The CDR3 totals 12 residues.

Relative to its sample, this clonotype is large (0.1 to 1%). This beta chain is an off-target read within a library intended for alpha chains, so its frequency means little. This chain uses TRBV6-5 with TRBJ2-1; TRBD2 matches at 11 bases. This CDR3 contains 12 residues. With V trimmed by 5 bases and J by 12 bases, 3 bases remained unmatched. In germline, CDR1 is MNHEY, CDR2 SVGAGI. The CDR3 here is CASSQLAGGQFF. DNA of the CDR3: TGTGCCAGCAGTCAGCTAGCGGGAGGGCAGTTCTTC.

In its sample, this clonotype ranks as medium-sized. Little can be read into the size of this beta chain, an off-target read in a library designed for alpha chains. This sequence joins TRBV4-1 and TRBJ2-4; TRBD1 agrees at 8 bases. J was trimmed by 8 bases and V by 0 bases; bases with no gene match: 12. The CDR3 runs to 17 residues. Germline lookup yields CDR1 MGHRA and CDR2 YSYEKL. The DNA for the CDR3 is TGCGCCAGCAGCCAAGAGACGTTCACAGGGGGAACGGACATTCAGTACTTC. Protein sequence: CASSQETFTGGTDIQYF.

Ten or more counts support this clonotype. This beta chain was picked up by a library intended for alpha chains and is off target, so its count carries little meaning. The chain is built from TRBV29-1 and TRBJ2-1; D is ambiguous. Germline V gene sequence: CDR1 SQVTM, CDR2 ANQGSEA. The CDR3 length is 13 residues. V was cut by 4 bases and J by 2 bases, with 9 bases left in between. CDR3 region: CSVARLAYNEQFF. The CDR3 coding sequence is TGCAGCGTTGCCAGGCTGGCCTACAATGAGCAGTTCTTC.

About this clonotype itself: This beta chain is a stray sequence in a library constructed for alpha chains; its clone size is not meaningful. CDR3 nucleotides: TGTACCAGCAGCCCTAACGGGCGGAGCACAGATACGCAGTATTTT. It translates to CTSSPNGRSTDTQYF. V and J are TRBV7-2 and TRBJ2-3; D remains ambiguous. Trimming took off 5 bases at V and 0 bases at J, with 12 bases between the two ends. Germline CDR1 is SGHTA and CDR2 is FQGNSA. CDR3 length: 15 amino acids.